The 22 T cell receptor beta chains reported below all come from one sample, sequenced in a study of blood T cells in healthy people across ages. The authors ran a second PCR of roughly 6 to 12 cycles using a sample-barcoded 5' primer and a J-beta primer mix. TCRdb redid the calling of the 5' RACE reads with MiXCR, one entry per CDR3 protein. Of some 790,000 distinct CDR3 sequences detected, around 28% appear once; the ten largest clones hold 17%. Sequencing was done on a sample of blood. These receptor sequences come from a woman of 80 years or more in good health.

This clonotype was observed many times. This chain uses TRBV20-1 with TRBJ2-1; 8 bases align to TRBD1. The ends lost 4 bases at V and 8 bases at J; junction bases unmatched: 10. In germline, CDR1 is DFQATT, CDR2 SNEGSKA (reference sequence). CDR3 length: 14 residues. This chain's CDR3 is CSAIRAGGKDEQFF. In DNA form, the CDR3 reads TGCAGTGCTATTCGGGCAGGGGGCAAGGATGAGCAGTTCTTC.

Only a few counts were recorded for this clonotype. The chain links TRBV5-6 to TRBJ1-1; 9 positions agree with TRBD1. The CDR3 contains 15 residues. Germline CDR1 reads SGHDT; CDR2 reads YYEEEE. Trimming removed 2 bases from V and 7 bases from J; junction bases left unmatched: 9. CDR3 loop: CASSLKGQGSREAFF. CDR3 in DNA: TGTGCCAGCAGCTTAAAGGGACAGGGCTCCCGTGAAGCTTTCTTT.

This clonotype was recorded many times. V usage is TRBV24-1 and J usage is TRBJ2-5; 7 positions match TRBD1. This CDR3 is built from 15 residues. The V gene end was trimmed by 4 bases and the J gene end by 2 bases; junction bases not matched to a gene: 6. Germline values: CDR1 KGHDR, CDR2 SFDVKD. This chain's CDR3 is CATSDGDRGQETQYF. Written as DNA, the CDR3 is TGTGCCACCAGTGACGGGGACAGAGGACAAGAGACCCAGTACTTC.

This clonotype occurred many times. This sequence joins TRBV12-3 or TRBV12-4 and TRBJ2-5; 9 positions agree with TRBD1. The trim removed 6 bases at V and 1 base at J, leaving 6 bases unmatched. The CDR3 totals 15 residues. For the CDR3, the DNA is TGTGCCAGCAGGCGGGACAGGGCGTTCCAAGAGACCCAGTACTTC. Encoded protein: CASRRDRAFQETQYF.

This clonotype was seen a handful of times. The chain links TRBV28 to TRBJ2-3; D is undetermined. Germline CDR1 is MDHEN and CDR2 is SYDVKM. This CDR3 has 13 residues. V was trimmed by 7 bases and J by 1 base, leaving 9 bases between them. The CDR3 bases are TGTGCCAGCAACGGACCCGGCACAGATACGCAGTATTTT. It specifies CASNGPGTDTQYF.

This clonotype was observed at least ten times. The chain couples TRBV11-2 to TRBJ2-4; D possibly corresponds to TRBD2 (5 bases). The CDR3 covers 15 residues. The V end lost 5 bases, the J end lost 3 bases, and 14 bases lay between the germline ends. Germline CDR1 reads SGHAT; CDR2 reads FQNNGV. As DNA, the CDR3 is TGTGCCAGCAGCCCCCAGGACTGGGACAAAAACATTCAGTACTTC. This codes for CASSPQDWDKNIQYF.

With respect to this clonotype: A much larger clone differs by one base, so this may be a read error. The rearrangement links TRBV5-6 to TRBJ2-7; 8 nucleotides agree with TRBD1. CDR1 and CDR2 (germline): SGHDT, YYEEEE. The CDR3 sequence is 14 residues long. V dropped 4 bases and J dropped 7; count of bases not matched to a gene: 10. CDR3 bases: TGTGCCAGCAGCGCTGGGACAGGCTACAATGAGCAGTACTTC. The encoded protein is CASSAGTGYNEQYF.

This clonotype was seen repeatedly, ten times or more. The V gene is TRBV12-3 or TRBV12-4, the J gene TRBJ1-6; 9 nucleotides agree with TRBD1. This CDR3 is built from 15 residues. Trimming removed 6 bases from V and 5 bases from J; junction bases left unmatched: 5. The CDR3: CASRPTGGNNSPLHF. The CDR3 DNA follows: TGTGCCAGCAGACCGACAGGGGGAAATAATTCACCCCTCCACTTT.

The chain links TRBV27 to TRBJ2-1; 7 bases line up with TRBD2. Germline loops: CDR1 MNHEY, CDR2 SMNVEV (reference sequence). The CDR3 runs to 16 residues. Trimming took 0 bases from V and 9 from J; bases not matched to a gene: 11. The CDR3 DNA is TGTGCCAGCAGTTTATCGCGGGGGACCCCTGGTCTTGAGCAGTTCTTC. Protein: CASSLSRGTPGLEQFF.

This clonotype was counted a few times. A much more abundant neighbour one base away suggests this may be a read error. The chain carries TRBV7-9 and TRBJ2-7; 8 bases align to TRBD1. Germline V lookup: CDR1 SEHNR, CDR2 FQNEAQ (reference sequence). Trimming cost V 4 bases and J 7 bases; bases outside gene matches: 9. The CDR3 consists of 14 residues. CDR3 sequence reads: CASSSGQAYNEQYF. The CDR3 nucleotides read TGTGCCAGCAGCTCGGGACAGGCCTACAATGAGCAGTACTTC.

This sequence joins TRBV5-5 and TRBJ2-7; D not certain. Trimming shortened V by 0 bases and J by 1 base, and 11 bases separated the two germline ends. In germline, CDR1 is SGHKS, CDR2 YYEKEE (reference sequence). This CDR3 is 15 amino acids long. The CDR3 DNA reads TGTGCCAGCAGCTTGGAGGTGCAGGTTTCCTACGAGCAGTACTTC. Residues: CASSLEVQVSYEQYF. Full variable domain (outside the CDR3, taken from reference TRBV5-5 and TRBJ2-7): DAGVTQSPTHLIKTRGQQVTLRCSPISGHKSVSWYQQVLGQGPQFIFQYYEKEERGRGNFPDRFSARQFPNYSSELNVNALLLGDSALYLCASSLEVQVSYEQYFGPGTRLTVT.

The rearrangement uses TRBV19 and TRBJ2-7; the match to TRBD1 covers 9 bases. With V trimmed by 5 bases and J by 4 bases, 3 bases remained unmatched. The CDR3 runs 13 residues. CDR1 is LNHDA, CDR2 SQIVND, per germline (reference sequence). The CDR3 sequence is CASSDRGKYEQYF. The CDR3 DNA reads TGTGCCAGTAGTGACAGGGGGAAATACGAGCAGTACTTC.

With respect to this clonotype: Possible read error: a much larger clone is one base away. Without the conserved terminal phenylalanine or tryptophan, this CDR3 likely stems from a read error. The V gene is TRBV5-4, the J gene TRBJ2-1; 7 positions match TRBD2. The germline gives CDR1 SGHNT, CDR2 YYREEE (reference sequence). This CDR3 contains 16 residues. V trimming: 0 bases; J trimming: 2 bases; junction bases outside the gene matches: 5. CDR3 coding DNA: TGTGCCAGCAGCTTGGTCGGCGCGGGGGCCTACAATGAGCAGTTCTAC. It encodes CASSLVGAGAYNEQFY.

Many counts were recorded for this clonotype. CDR3 sequence (DNA): TGTGCCAGCAGCGCCGGCTTGGGGCAAGAGACCCAGTACTTC. This translates into CASSAGLGQETQYF. This rearrangement joins TRBV9 to TRBJ2-5; D gene unclear. The germline V gene encodes CDR1 SGDLS and CDR2 YYNGEE. V shed 3 bases and J shed 2 bases, with 11 bases lying between them. CDR3 length equals 14 residues. The variable domain in full, completed from reference TRBV9 and TRBJ2-5, reads DSGVTQTPKHLITATGQRVTLRCSPRSGDLSVYWYQQSLDQGLQFLIQYYNGEERAKGNILERFSAQQFPDLHSELNLSSLELGDSALYFCASSAGLGQETQYFGPGTRLLVL.

Note on this clonotype: This clone may be a read error of a much larger clone one base away. The V gene is TRBV5-5, the J gene TRBJ2-1, with D possibly being TRBD2 (7 bases). The V gene's germline CDR1 is SGHKS and CDR2 YYEKEE (reference sequence). V was pared by 0 bases and J by 9 bases, with 16 bases between. The CDR3 contains 15 residues. The CDR3 bases are TGTGCCAGCAGCTTGGTGGGGGGCGCGGGGGCTGAGCAGTTCTTC. Its protein is CASSLVGGAGAEQFF.

The genes are TRBV11-3 and TRBJ2-1; unclear D gene. From germline, CDR1 is SGHNT and CDR2 YENEEA. This CDR3 region has 15 residues. V lost 1 base and J 4 bases, leaving 11 bases between the germline ends. DNA of the CDR3: TGTGCCAGCAGCTTAGGGGTAAGGGCATACAATGAGCAGTTCTTC. It specifies CASSLGVRAYNEQFF.

This clonotype was counted at least ten times. V is TRBV4-1 and J is TRBJ2-4; no firm D call. The CDR3 loop spans 17 amino acids. CDR1 is MGHRA and CDR2 is YSYEKL in the germline V gene. V was clipped by 4 bases and J by 7 bases, with 23 bases between them. The CDR3 sequence: CASSPLPGLGKKNIQYF. The CDR3 DNA follows: TGCGCCAGCAGCCCCCTACCGGGTCTGGGCAAAAAGAACATTCAGTACTTC.

The chain is built from TRBV7-9 and TRBJ1-2, with a possible D match to TRBD1 (5 bases). The CDR3 spans 14 residues. Trimming left V 7 bases short and J 8 bases short, with 20 bases between. In germline, CDR1 is SEHNR, CDR2 FQNEAQ (reference sequence). CDR3 coding DNA: TGTGCCAGCACCCCAGGGTCTAACTATGTCGGCTACACCTTC. It is translated as CASTPGSNYVGYTF.

The chain couples TRBV20-1 to TRBJ1-6, with TRBD1 as a possible D gene (5 bases). The CDR3 loop spans 13 amino acids. Germline assignment: CDR1 DFQATT and CDR2 SNEGSKA (reference sequence). Trimming left V 1 base short and J 10 bases short, with 11 bases between. For the CDR3, the DNA is TGCAGTGCTAGAGTCCTGGGGGGATCACCCCTCCACTTT. This sequence encodes CSARVLGGSPLHF.

The table lists this clonotype with a few counts. CDR3 DNA: TGTGCCTGGAATCTTCCGGGACAGGGGCACGAAAAACTGTTTTTT. It yields the protein CAWNLPGQGHEKLFF. The chain combines TRBV30 with TRBJ1-4, with TRBD1 identical over 10 bases. V shed 4 bases and J 8 bases; nucleotides not matched to a gene: 10. CDR3 size: 15 residues. In germline, CDR1 is GTSNPN, CDR2 SVGIG (reference sequence).

This rearrangement joins TRBV7-3 to TRBJ2-1, with D perhaps matching TRBD2 (5 bases). The CDR3 covers 13 residues. Trimming took 5 bases from V and 7 from J, leaving 12 bases between them. Germline values: CDR1 SGHTA, CDR2 FQGTGA. CDR3 residues: CASSEGFTNEQFF. For the CDR3, the DNA is TGTGCCAGCAGCGAGGGTTTTACGAATGAGCAGTTCTTC. The full variable domain, its missing parts supplied by reference TRBV7-3 and TRBJ2-1, is GAGVSQTPSNKVTEKGKYVELRCDPISGHTALYWYRQSLGQGPEFLIYFQGTGAADDSGLPNDRFFAVRPEGSVSTLKIQRTERGDSAVYLCASSEGFTNEQFFGPGTRLTVL.

To note about this clonotype: One base away lies a much larger clone, so this may be a sequencing read error. J is TRBJ1-2 and V is TRBV7-9; no definite D call. The CDR3 length is 13 residues. Trimming removed 5 bases at V and 4 bases at J, with 11 bases between. Looked up from germline, CDR1 is SEHNR and CDR2 is FQNEAQ (reference sequence). CDR3 loop: CASSAGNTYGYTF. In DNA, the CDR3 is TGTGCCAGCAGCGCTGGGAACACCTATGGCTACACCTTC. Complete variable domain (other parts from reference TRBV7-9 and TRBJ1-2): DTGVSQNPRHKITKRGQNVTFRCDPISEHNRLYWYRQTLGQGPEFLTYFQNEAQLEKSRLLSDRFSAERPKGSFSTLEIQRTEQGDSAMYLCASSAGNTYGYTFGSGTRLTVV.